This T cell receptor beta chain was obtained from a study of T cell responses to AZD1222 COVID-19 vaccine. In germline, CDR1 is MDHEN, CDR2 SYDVKM. Losses at the gene ends were 5 bases for V and 2 bases for J; bases not matched to a gene: 10. The CDR3 consists of 16 residues. Assay: immunoSEQ multiplex PCR; the TCRdb copy retains only in-frame clones and omits some. In the table there are 150,000 to 190,000 clones, less than 95% of which are singletons. The chain is built from TRBV28 and TRBJ2-7; 9 nucleotides match TRBD1. The specimen was peripheral blood, collected on day 0 of AZD1222 vaccination. This TCR was recovered from an adult in good health. CDR3 DNA sequence: TGTGCCAGCAGTCCCCCGGGGACAGGGCCACCCTACGAGCAGTACTTC. Translation gives CASSPPGTGPPYEQYF.